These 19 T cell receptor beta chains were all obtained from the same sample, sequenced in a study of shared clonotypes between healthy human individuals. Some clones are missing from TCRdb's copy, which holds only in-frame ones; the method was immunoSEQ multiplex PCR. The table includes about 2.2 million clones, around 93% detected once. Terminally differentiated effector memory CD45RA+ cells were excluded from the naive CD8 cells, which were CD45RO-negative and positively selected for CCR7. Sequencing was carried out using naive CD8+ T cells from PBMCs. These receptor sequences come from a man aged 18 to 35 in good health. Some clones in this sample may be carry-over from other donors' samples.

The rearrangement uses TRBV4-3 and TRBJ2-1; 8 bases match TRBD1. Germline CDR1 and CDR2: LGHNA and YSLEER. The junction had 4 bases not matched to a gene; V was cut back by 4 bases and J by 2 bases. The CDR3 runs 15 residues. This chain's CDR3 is CASSRTGSTYNEQFF. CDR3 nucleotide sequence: TGCGCCAGCAGCCGGACAGGGAGTACCTACAATGAGCAGTTCTTC.

The CDR3 here is CASSFLATISYEQYF. The CDR3 bases are TGTGCCAGCAGCTTTCTAGCCACTATCTCCTACGAGCAGTACTTC. The chain uses TRBV5-5 and TRBJ2-7, with D maybe TRBD2 (5 bases). The CDR3 has 15 residues. Trimming pared 2 bases from V and 0 bases from J, leaving 12 bases between. Germline V gene sequence: CDR1 SGHKS, CDR2 YYEKEE (reference sequence).

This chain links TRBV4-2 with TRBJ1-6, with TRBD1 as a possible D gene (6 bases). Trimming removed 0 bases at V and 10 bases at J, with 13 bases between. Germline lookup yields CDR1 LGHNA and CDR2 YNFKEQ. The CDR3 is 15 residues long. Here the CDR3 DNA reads TGTGCCAGCAGCCAAGACCGGGGGGCAGGATCACCCCTCCACTTT. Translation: CASSQDRGAGSPLHF.

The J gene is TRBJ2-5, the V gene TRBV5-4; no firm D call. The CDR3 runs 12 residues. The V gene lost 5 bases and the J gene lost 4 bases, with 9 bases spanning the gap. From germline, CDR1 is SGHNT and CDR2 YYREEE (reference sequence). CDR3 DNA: TGTGCCAGCAGATCCGACGGAGAGACCCAGTACTTC. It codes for CASRSDGETQYF.

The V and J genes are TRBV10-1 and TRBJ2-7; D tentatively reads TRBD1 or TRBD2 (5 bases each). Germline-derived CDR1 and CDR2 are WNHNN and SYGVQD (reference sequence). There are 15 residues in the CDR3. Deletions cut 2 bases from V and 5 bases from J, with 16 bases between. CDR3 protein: CASSEGTEGSHEQYF. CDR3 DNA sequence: TGCGCCAGCAGTGAGGGGACCGAAGGGTCCCACGAGCAGTACTTC.

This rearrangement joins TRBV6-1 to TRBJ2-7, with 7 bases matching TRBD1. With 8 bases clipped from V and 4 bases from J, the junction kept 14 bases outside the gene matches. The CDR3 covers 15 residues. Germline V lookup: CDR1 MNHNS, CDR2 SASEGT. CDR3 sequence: CASSGGTGWRYEQYF. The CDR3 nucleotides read TGTGCCAGCTCAGGGGGTACAGGATGGAGGTACGAGCAGTACTTC.

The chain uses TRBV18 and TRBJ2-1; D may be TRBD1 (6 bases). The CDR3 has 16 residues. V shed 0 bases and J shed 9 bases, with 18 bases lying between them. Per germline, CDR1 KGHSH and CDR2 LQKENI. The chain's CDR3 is CASSPPRGVGDGEQFF. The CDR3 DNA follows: TGTGCCAGCTCACCACCCAGGGGTGTGGGAGACGGTGAGCAGTTCTTC.

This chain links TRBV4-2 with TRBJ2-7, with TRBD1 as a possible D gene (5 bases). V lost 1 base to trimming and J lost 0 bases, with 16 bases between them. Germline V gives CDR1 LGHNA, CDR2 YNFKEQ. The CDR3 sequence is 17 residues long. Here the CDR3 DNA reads TGTGCCAGCAGCCAAGTCCAAGCAGGGTCCCTCTCCTACGAGCAGTACTTC. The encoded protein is CASSQVQAGSLSYEQYF.

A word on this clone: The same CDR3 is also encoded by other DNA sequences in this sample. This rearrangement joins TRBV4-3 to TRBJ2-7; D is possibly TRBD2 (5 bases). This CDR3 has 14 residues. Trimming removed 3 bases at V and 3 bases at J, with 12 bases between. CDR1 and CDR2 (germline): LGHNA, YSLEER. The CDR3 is CASSQDGGGYEQYF. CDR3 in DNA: TGCGCCAGCAGCCAGGACGGCGGAGGCTACGAGCAGTACTTC.

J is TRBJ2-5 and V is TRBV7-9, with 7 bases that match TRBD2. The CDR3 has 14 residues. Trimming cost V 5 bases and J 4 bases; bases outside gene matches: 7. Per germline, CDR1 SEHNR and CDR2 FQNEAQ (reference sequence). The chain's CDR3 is CASSRGVDSETQYF. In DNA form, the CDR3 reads TGTGCCAGCAGCCGGGGGGTAGATTCAGAGACCCAGTACTTC.

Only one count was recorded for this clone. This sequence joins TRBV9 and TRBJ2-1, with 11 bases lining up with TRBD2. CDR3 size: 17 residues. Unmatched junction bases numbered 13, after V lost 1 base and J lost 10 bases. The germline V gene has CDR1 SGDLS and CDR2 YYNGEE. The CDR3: CASSVSPTSGIWWEQFF. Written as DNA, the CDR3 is TGTGCCAGCAGCGTATCTCCGACTAGCGGGATTTGGTGGGAGCAGTTCTTC.

In nucleotides, the CDR3 is TGCGCCAGCAGCCAAGATTGGGCCGCGGTCCAGTTCTTC. Residues: CASSQDWAAVQFF. The V call is TRBV4-1, the J call TRBJ2-1; D remains unclear. There are 13 residues in the CDR3. Germline V lookup: CDR1 MGHRA, CDR2 YSYEKL. V shed 0 bases and J shed 13 bases, with 13 bases lying between them.

CDR3 DNA: TGTGCCAGCCGCATTTCTTGGGGGCAGTCCACAGATACGCAGTATTTT. This codes for CASRISWGQSTDTQYF. The chain has TRBV27 and TRBJ2-3, with TRBD1 as a possible D gene (6 bases). Germline lookup yields CDR1 MNHEY and CDR2 SMNVEV (reference sequence). The CDR3 is made up of 16 amino acids. V lost 8 bases to trimming and J lost 2 bases, with 20 bases between them.

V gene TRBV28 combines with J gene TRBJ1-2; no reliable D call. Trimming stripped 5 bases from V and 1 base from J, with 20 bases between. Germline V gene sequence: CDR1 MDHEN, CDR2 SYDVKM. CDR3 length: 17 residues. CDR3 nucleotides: TGTGCCAGCAGTACAACCCTCGAAGGGTTTCATAACTATGGCTACACCTTC. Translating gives CASSTTLEGFHNYGYTF.

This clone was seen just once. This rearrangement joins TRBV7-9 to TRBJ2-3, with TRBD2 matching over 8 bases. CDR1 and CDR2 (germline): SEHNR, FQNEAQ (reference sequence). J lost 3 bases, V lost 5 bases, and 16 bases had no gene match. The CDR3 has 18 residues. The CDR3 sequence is CASSPTYKLAAITDTQYF. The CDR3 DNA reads TGTGCCAGCAGCCCCACCTACAAACTAGCGGCGATTACAGATACGCAGTATTTT. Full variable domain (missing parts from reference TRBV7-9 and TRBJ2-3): DTGVSQNPRHKITKRGQNVTFRCDPISEHNRLYWYRQTLGQGPEFLTYFQNEAQLEKSRLLSDRFSAERPKGSFSTLEIQRTEQGDSAMYLCASSPTYKLAAITDTQYFGPGTRLTVL.

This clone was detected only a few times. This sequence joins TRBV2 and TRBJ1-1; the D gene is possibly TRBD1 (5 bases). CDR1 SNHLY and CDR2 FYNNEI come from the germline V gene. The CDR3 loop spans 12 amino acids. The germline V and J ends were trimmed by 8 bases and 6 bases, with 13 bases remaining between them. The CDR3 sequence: CASGAGASEAFF. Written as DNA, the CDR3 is TGTGCCAGCGGCGCCGGGGCATCTGAAGCTTTCTTT.

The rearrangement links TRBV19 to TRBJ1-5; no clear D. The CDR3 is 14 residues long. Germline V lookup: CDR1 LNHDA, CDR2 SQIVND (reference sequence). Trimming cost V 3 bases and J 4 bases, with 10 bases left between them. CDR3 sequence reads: CASSMRGFNQPQHF. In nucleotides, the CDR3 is TGTGCCAGTAGTATGAGAGGGTTTAATCAGCCCCAGCATTTT.

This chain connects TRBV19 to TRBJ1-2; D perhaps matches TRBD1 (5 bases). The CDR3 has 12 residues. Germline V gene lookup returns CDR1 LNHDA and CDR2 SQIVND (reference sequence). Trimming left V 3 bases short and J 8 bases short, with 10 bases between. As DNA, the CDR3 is TGTGCCAGTAGTATCCGCAGGGAAGGCTACACCTTC. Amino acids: CASSIRREGYTF.

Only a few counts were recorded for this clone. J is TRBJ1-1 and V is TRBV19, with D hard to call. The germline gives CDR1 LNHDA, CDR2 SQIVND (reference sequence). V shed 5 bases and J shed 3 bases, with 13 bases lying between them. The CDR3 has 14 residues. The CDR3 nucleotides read TGTGCCAGTAGTTTGGACCTGGAGGACACTGAAGCTTTCTTT. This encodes CASSLDLEDTEAFF.